The clone carrying this TCR beta chain was observed at least ten times. Its target is not known. RNA transcripts provided the template for amplifying TCR beta CDR3 regions. An opening RT-PCR round employed HTBI primers and preceded a second-round multiplex PCR. TCRdb re-analysed the multiplex PCR reads in MiXCR, keeping a single row per CDR3 protein. Of 650,000 to 900,000 distinct CDR3 sequences detected, 35% to 50% appear once; the ten largest clones hold approximately 46%. The sample originates from a study of Graves' ophthalmopathy and Graves' hyperthyroidism. General study findings and limits: Among thyroid clonotypes expanded above 0.001 frequency, most also appeared in blood. In predicting ophthalmopathy progression, the model reached nearly 71% sensitivity and around 72% specificity. Ophthalmopathy versus stable hyperthyroidism: 13-signature model gave around 90% sensitivity, 81.08% specificity.

Excluded were patients with other autoimmune diseases, uncontrolled infections, pregnancy or lactation. CDR1 ENHRY and CDR2 SYGVKD come from the germline V gene. There are 15 residues in the CDR3. The J segment lost 3 bases and the V segment lost 0 bases, leaving 0 bases of the junction unmatched. This receptor was identified in an adult man with Graves' ophthalmopathy. Sequencing was carried out using peripheral blood. J is TRBJ1-2 and V is TRBV10-3; 11 nucleotides agree with TRBD1. DNA of the CDR3: TGTGCCATCAGTGAGTCGGACAGGGGGCACTATGGCTACACCTTC. Its protein product is CAISESDRGHYGYTF.